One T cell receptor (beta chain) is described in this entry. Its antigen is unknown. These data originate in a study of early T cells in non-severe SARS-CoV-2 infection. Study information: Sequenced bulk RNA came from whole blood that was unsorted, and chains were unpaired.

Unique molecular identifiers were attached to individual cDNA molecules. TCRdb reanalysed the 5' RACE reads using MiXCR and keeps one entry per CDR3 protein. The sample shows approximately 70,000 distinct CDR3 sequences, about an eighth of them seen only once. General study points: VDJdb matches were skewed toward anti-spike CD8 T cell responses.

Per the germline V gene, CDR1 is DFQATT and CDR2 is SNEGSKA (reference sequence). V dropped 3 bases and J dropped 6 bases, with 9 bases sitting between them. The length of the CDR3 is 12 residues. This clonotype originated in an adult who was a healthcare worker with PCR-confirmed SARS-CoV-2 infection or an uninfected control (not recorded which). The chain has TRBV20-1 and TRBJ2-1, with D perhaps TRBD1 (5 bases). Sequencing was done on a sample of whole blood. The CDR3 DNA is TGCAGTGCTAGTTACAGGACCAATGAGCAGTTCTTC. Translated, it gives CSASYRTNEQFF.